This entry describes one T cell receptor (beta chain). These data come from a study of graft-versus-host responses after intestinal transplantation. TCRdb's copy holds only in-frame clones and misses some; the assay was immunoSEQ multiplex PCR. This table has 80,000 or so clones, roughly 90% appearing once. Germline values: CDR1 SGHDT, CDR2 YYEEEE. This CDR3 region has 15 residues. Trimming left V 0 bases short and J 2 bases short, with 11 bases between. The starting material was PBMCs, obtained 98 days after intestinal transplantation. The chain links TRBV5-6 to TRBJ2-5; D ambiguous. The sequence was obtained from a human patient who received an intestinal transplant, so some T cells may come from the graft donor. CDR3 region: CASSLAGRVQETQYF. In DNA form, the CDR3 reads TGTGCCAGCAGCTTGGCCGGCAGAGTGCAAGAGACCCAGTACTTC.